This record concerns one T cell receptor beta chain sequence. Its antigen is unknown. No quality values exist for individual bases; no much larger clone is one base distant. This specimen comes from a study of blood T cell repertoires in COVID-19 (dated by TCRdb to the early 2020s). Background on the whole study: Collaborator samples came from the United States, Italy and Spain and covered acute and convalescent phases of COVID-19. The samples were drawn from two sources: the first 160 participants of the ongoing ImmuneRACE study, and fewer than 1,500 subjects contributed by 6 global collaborators. Nearly every sample came with metadata listing a de-identified subject ID, COVID-19 status, age in years and sex. The material from the prospective study consisted of cDNA or gDNA derived from T cells, B-cell-depleted T cells, or PBMCs. Where available, HLA class I and class II types were taken from metadata supplied by the sample provider and were not determined by assay-based typing. Deeply sampled blood TCRbeta repertoires from subjects exposed to, actively infected with, or recovered from COVID-19 were included in the dataset. The repertoires were released in a freely available public database intended as a resource for research on the immune response to SARS-CoV-2.

The collaborating institutions used their own protocols to collect whole blood in K2EDTA tubes. Collaborator samples were shipped for TCRbeta analysis as frozen whole blood, isolated PBMCs, or DNA extracted from either sample type. CDR1 and CDR2 were assigned from the germline V gene (reference sequence) as LNHNV and YYDKDF. The CDR3 numbers 17 residues from cysteine through phenylalanine. Only the CDR3 part of the read is kept: 51 bases, read in frame from the first base. The V end gives up 3 bases and the J end 9 bases, leaving 17 bases in the junction not matched to a gene. The immunoSEQ Assay, a bias-controlled multiplex PCR, was used to amplify TCRbeta CDR3 regions from genomic DNA. The study's own analysis went as follows. The number of nucleated cells in each sample was estimated by amplification of reference gene primers within the assay. To quantify the absolute abundance of each unique TCRbeta CDR3 rearrangement, sequence reads were collapsed and filtered. For each sample, productive Simpson clonality was calculated as the square root of Simpson's diversity index across productive rearrangements. Held by TCRdb, this immuneACCESS table contains in-frame sequences only and omits some clones. Under half of the omission traces to an unresolved V gene where checked; the cause of the rest is unknown. V and J calls and clone size are given by that table; D and trimming were obtained from the DNA. Here the sample has more than 300,000 clones; around four fifths occur a single time. The biggest ten clones account for roughly 1.3% of the sample.

Broader findings and caveats from the paper: Clinical and demographic metadata were provided uncurated, with the amount varying by source and participant.

The sequence links TRBV15 to TRBJ2-5, with 9 bases matching TRBD2. The TCR sequence derives from a woman aged 50 to 60 with acute or convalescent COVID-19. Sequenced: peripheral blood. The CDR3 protein: CATSSGPGTSSLWAQYF. The DNA sequence reads TGTGCCACCAGCAGCGGGCCAGGGACTAGCTCCTTGTGGGCCCAGTACTTC. The full variable domain, with segments outside the CDR3 supplied by the reference TRBV15 and TRBJ2-5 proteins, appears as DAMVIQNPRYQVTQFGKPVTLSCSQTLNHNVMYWYQQKSSQAPKLLFHYYDKDFNNEADTPDNFQSRRPNTSFCFLDIRSPGLGDTAMYLCATSSGPGTSSLWAQYFGPGTRLLVL.